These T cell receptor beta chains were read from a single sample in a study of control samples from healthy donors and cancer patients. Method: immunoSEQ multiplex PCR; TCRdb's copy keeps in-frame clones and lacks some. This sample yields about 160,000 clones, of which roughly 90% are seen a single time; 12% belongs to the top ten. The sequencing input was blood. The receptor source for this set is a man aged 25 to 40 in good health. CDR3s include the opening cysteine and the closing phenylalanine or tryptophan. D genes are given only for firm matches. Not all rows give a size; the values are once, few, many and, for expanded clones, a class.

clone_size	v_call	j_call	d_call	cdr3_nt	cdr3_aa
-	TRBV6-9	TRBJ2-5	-	TGTGCCAGCAGTTATGACGGCAAAGAGACCCAGTACTTC	CASSYDGKETQYF
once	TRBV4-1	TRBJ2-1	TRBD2	TGCGCCAGCAGCCAGTCGGGACTAGCATACAATGAGCAGTTCTTC	CASSQSGLAYNEQFF
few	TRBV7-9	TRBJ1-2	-	TGTGCCAGCAGTCAAGGGGGATCTGGCTACACCTTC	CASSQGGSGYTF
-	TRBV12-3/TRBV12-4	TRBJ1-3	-	TGTGCCAGCAGCCCCGGACTAGGAAACACCATATATTTT	CASSPGLGNTIYF
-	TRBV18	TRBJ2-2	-	TGTGCCAGCTCACCAACCGGGACCGCCCGAGAGCTGTTTTTT	CASSPTGTARELFF
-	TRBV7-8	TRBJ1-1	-	TGTGCCAGCAGCTTCGACGGGACACCGAACACTGAAGCTTTCTTT	CASSFDGTPNTEAFF
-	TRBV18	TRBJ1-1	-	TGTGCCAGCTCACAGGGTAGATCAACTGAAGCTTTCTTT	CASSQGRSTEAFF
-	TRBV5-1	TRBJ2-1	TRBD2	TGCGCCAGCAGAGGCGGGGGGGCAAACAATGAGCAGTTCTTC	CASRGGGANNEQFF
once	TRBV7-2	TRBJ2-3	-	TGTGCCAGCAGCCGCGGAAAGGTCAGAGCGGTGGATACGCAGTATTTT	CASSRGKVRAVDTQYF
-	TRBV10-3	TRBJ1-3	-	TGTGCCATTTTCTCGGGGGGAAACACCATATATTTT	CAIFSGGNTIYF
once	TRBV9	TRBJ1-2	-	TGTGCCAGCAGCGTAACCCTGGACTGGGAGGGCTCGGGCTACACCTTC	CASSVTLDWEGSGYTF
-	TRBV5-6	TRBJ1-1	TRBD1	TGTGCCAGCAGTCATCAGGGGGTTAGGGGCACTGAAGCTTTCTTT	CASSHQGVRGTEAFF
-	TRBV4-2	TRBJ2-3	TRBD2	TGTGCCAGCAGCTCCCAGCGGGAGAGGGATACGCAGTATTTT	CASSSQRERDTQYF
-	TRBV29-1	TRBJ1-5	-	TGCAGCGTGGCCCGGAGCGACCGGGGGCCCCAGCATTTT	CSVARSDRGPQHF
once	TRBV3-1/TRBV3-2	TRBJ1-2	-	TGTGCCAGCAGCCCGGGACACCTGAACTATGGCTACACCTTC	CASSPGHLNYGYTF
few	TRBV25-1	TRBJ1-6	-	TGTGCCAGCATTGCCGGGACAAATAATTCACCCCTCCACTTT	CASIAGTNNSPLHF
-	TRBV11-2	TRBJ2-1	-	TGTGCCAGCGGGTGGCGTGGACTGGCAGGGGATGAGCAGTTCTTC	CASGWRGLAGDEQFF
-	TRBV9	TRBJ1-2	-	TGTGCCAGCAGCCCGACAGGTTATGGCTACATCTTC	CASSPTGYGYIF
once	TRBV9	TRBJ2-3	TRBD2	TGTGCCAGCAGCGTAGGGACTAGCGAGCCCACAGATACGCAGTATTTT	CASSVGTSEPTDTQYF
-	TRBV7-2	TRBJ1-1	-	TGTGCCAGCAGCGCCCCCCAGCTCGCTCGGGAGGCTTTCTTT	CASSAPQLAREAFF
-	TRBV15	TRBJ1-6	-	TGTGCCACCAGCAGGGGACACGACTCCTATAATTCACCCCTCCACTTT	CATSRGHDSYNSPLHF
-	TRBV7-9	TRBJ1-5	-	TGTGCCAGCAGCGTCATGGAGAATCAGCCCCAGCATTTT	CASSVMENQPQHF
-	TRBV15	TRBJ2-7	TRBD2	TGTGCCACCAGCAGAGTAGCGGGCTCCCTCTACGAGCAGTACTTC	CATSRVAGSLYEQYF
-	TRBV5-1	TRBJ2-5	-	TGCGCCAGCAGCCCACTAGAAGGAGAGACCCAGTACTTC	CASSPLEGETQYF
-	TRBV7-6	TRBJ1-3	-	TGTGCCAGCAGCTTAACAGACTCTGGAAACACCATATATTTT	CASSLTDSGNTIYF
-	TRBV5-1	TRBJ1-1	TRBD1	TGCGCCAGCAGCTTAGGGTCCGGGACAGGGAAAACTGAAGCTTTCTTT	CASSLGSGTGKTEAFF
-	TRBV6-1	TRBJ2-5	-	TGTGCCAGCAGTGAGCGGAGACAGGGAGGGCAAGAGACCCAGTACTTC	CASSERRQGGQETQYF
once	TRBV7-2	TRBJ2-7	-	TGTGCCAGCAGCTTACCAGGGTTAGGGGCTAGATTGTACTTC	CASSLPGLGARLYF
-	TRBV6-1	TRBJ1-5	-	TGTGCCAGCAGTGATGGGGCAGCGAATCAGCCCCAGCATTTT	CASSDGAANQPQHF
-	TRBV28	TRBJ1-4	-	TGTGCCAGCAGTTTGACGTTAGGGCATAATGAAAAACTGTTTTTT	CASSLTLGHNEKLFF
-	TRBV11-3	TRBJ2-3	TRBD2	TGTGCCAGCAGCCACAGTAGCGGGAGCCCAGATACGCAGTATTTT	CASSHSSGSPDTQYF
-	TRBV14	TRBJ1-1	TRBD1	TGTGCCAGCAGCCAAATATACCGGACAGGTCGGGCTAACACTGAAGCTTTCTTT	CASSQIYRTGRANTEAFF
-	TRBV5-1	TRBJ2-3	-	TGCGCCAGCAGCTCGGGGGTAGGTACGCAGTATTTT	CASSSGVGTQYF
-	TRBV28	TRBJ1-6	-	TGTGCCAGCAGTTTATCCACGAGGAGTACTTCACCCCTCCACTTT	CASSLSTRSTSPLHF
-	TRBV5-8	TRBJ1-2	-	TGTGCCAGCAGCCTGTGGTCCGGGACTTCCCCTTGGCGAGGGTATGGCTACACCTTC	CASSLWSGTSPWRGYGYTF
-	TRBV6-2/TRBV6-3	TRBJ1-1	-	TGTGCCAGCAGTTACACCCCCGCCTTGAAGTCAAGGGACACTGAAGCTTTCTTT	CASSYTPALKSRDTEAFF
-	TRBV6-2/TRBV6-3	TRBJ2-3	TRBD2	TGTGCCAGCAGTTACGGAGCGGGGGGACCCGGGGATACGCAGTATTTT	CASSYGAGGPGDTQYF